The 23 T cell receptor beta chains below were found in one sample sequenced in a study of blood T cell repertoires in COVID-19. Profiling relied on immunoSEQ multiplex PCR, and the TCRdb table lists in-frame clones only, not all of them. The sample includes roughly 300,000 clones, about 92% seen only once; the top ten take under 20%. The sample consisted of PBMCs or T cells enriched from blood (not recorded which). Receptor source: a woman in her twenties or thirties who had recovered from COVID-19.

Written as DNA, the CDR3 is TGTGCCAGCAGCAGCGCAGGGGGTCAGCCCCAGCATTTT. Residues: CASSSAGGQPQHF. This chain links TRBV7-6 with TRBJ1-5; TRBD1 agrees at 7 bases. CDR1 is SGHVS and CDR2 is FNYEAQ in the germline V gene. J gave up 6 bases and V 5 bases, and 4 bases lay outside the gene matches. The CDR3 runs to 13 residues. Full variable domain (outside the CDR3, taken from reference TRBV7-6 and TRBJ1-5): GAGVSQSPRYKVTKRGQDVALRCDPISGHVSLYWYRQALGQGPEFLTYFNYEAQQDKSGLPNDRFSAERPEGSISTLTIQRTEQRDSAMYRCASSSAGGQPQHFGDGTRLSIL.

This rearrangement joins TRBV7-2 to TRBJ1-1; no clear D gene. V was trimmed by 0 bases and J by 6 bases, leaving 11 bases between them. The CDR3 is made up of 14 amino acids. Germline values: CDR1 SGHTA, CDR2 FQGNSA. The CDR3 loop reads CASSLAGRFAEAFF. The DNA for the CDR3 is TGTGCCAGCAGCTTAGCGGGGAGATTCGCTGAAGCTTTCTTT.

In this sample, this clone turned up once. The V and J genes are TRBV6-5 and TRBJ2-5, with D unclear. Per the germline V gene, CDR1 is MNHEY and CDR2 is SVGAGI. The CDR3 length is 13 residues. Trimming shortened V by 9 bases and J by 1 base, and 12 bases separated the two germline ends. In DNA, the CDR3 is TGTGCCAGTGGGTTTCGGGTCCAAGAGACCCAGTACTTC. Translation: CASGFRVQETQYF.

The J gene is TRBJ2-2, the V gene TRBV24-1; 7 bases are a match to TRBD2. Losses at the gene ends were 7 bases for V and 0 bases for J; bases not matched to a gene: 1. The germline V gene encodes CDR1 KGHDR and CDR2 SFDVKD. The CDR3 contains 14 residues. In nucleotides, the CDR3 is TGTGCCACCAGCGCGGGGGCGAACACCGGGGAGCTGTTTTTT. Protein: CATSAGANTGELFF.

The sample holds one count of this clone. The CDR3 nucleotides read TGTGCCAGCAGCTCCGGGACTAGCGGGGCATACAATGAGCAGTTCTTC. This gives the protein CASSSGTSGAYNEQFF. The V call is TRBV7-3, the J call TRBJ2-1; TRBD2 aligns across 13 bases. Trimming at V came to 4 bases and at J to 4 bases, leaving 4 bases not matched to a gene. From germline, CDR1 is SGHTA and CDR2 FQGTGA. The CDR3 runs to 16 residues.

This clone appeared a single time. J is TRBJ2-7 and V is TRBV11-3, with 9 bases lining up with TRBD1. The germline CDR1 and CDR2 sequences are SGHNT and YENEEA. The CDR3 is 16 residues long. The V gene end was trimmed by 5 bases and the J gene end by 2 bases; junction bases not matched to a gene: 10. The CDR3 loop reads CASSTHGQGYTYEQYF. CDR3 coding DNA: TGTGCCAGCAGCACGCACGGACAGGGGTACACCTACGAGCAGTACTTC.

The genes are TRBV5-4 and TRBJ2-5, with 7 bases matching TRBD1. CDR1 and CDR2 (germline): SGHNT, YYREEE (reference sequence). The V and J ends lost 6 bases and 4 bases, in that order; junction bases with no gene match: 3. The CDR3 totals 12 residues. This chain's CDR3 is CASNRQGETQYF. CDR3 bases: TGTGCCAGCAACAGACAGGGAGAGACCCAGTACTTC.

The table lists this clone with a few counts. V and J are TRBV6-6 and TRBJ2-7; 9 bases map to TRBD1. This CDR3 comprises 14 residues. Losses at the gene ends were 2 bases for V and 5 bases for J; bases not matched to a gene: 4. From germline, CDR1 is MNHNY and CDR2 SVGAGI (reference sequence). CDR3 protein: CASSYRRTGDEQYF. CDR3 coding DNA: TGTGCCAGCAGTTACCGGCGGACAGGGGACGAGCAGTACTTC.

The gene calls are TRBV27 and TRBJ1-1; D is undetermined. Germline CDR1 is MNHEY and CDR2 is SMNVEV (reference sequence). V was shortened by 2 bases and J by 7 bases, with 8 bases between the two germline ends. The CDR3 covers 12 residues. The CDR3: CASSLIGDEAFF. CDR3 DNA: TGTGCCAGCAGTTTAATTGGAGATGAAGCTTTCTTT.

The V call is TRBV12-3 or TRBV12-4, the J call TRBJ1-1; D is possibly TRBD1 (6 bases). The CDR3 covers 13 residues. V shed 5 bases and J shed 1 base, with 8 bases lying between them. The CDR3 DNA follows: TGTGCCAGCAGTACGGGACAGAACACTGAAGCTTTCTTT. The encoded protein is CASSTGQNTEAFF.

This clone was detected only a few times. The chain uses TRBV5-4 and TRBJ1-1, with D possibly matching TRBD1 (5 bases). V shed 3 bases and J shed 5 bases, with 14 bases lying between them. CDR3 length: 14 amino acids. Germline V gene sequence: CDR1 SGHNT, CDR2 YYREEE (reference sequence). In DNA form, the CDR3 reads TGTGCCAGCAGCTCGGACACCTCCTATACTGAAGCTTTCTTT. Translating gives CASSSDTSYTEAFF.

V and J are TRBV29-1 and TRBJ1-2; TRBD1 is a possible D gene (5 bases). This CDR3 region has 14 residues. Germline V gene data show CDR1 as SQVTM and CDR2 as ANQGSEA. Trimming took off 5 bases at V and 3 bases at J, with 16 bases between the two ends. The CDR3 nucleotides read TGCAGCGTTCCCTCTGGGGGGACTGACTATGGCTACACCTTC. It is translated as CSVPSGGTDYGYTF.

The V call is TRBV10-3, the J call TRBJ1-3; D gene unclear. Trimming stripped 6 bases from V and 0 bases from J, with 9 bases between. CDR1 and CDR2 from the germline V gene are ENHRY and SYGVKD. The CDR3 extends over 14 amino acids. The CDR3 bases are TGTGCCATCAGCTCAGGCCCCTCTGGAAACACCATATATTTT. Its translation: CAISSGPSGNTIYF.

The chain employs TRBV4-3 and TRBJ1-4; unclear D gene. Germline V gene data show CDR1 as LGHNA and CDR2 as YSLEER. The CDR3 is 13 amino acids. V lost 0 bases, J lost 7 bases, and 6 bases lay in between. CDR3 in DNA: TGCGCCAGCAGCCAAGATCTAGGTGAAAAACTGTTTTTT. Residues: CASSQDLGEKLFF.

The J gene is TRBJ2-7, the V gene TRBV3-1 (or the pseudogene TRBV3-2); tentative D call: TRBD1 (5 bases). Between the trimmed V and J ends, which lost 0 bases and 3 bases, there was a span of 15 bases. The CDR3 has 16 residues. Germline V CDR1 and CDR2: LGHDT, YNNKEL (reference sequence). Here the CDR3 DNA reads TGTGCCAGCAGCCAAGACCCGCGACAGCAAGTCTACGAGCAGTACTTC. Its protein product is CASSQDPRQQVYEQYF.

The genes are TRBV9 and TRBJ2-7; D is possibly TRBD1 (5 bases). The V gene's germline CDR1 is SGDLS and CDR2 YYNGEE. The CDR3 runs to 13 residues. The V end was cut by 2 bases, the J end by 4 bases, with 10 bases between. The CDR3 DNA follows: TGTGCCAGCAGCGTCAGGGTCGGGTACGAGCAGTACTTC. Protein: CASSVRVGYEQYF.

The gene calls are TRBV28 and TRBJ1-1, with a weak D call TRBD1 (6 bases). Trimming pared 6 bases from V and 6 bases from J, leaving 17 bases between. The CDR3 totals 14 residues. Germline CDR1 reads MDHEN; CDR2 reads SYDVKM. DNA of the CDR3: TGTGCCAGCAGACTACAGGGCCCAGTTTCTGAAGCTTTCTTT. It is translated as CASRLQGPVSEAFF.

CDR3 region: CASSPHDQITDTQYF. CDR3 in DNA: TGTGCCAGCAGCCCCCACGATCAGATCACAGATACGCAGTATTTT. The V and J genes are TRBV7-2 and TRBJ2-3; no clear D. This CDR3 is built from 15 residues. CDR1 is SGHTA and CDR2 is FQGNSA in the germline V gene. V shed 5 bases and J shed 2 bases, with 14 bases lying between them.

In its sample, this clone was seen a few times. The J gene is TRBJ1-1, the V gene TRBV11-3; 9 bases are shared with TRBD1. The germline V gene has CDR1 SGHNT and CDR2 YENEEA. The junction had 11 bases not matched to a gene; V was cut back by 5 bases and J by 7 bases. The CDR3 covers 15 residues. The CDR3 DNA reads TGTGCCAGCAGCGCCGGGACAGGGCCGGTCAATGAAGCTTTCTTT. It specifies CASSAGTGPVNEAFF.

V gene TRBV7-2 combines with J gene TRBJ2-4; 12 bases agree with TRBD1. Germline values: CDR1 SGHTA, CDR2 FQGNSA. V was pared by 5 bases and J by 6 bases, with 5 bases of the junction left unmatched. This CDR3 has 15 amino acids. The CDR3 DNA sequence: TGTGCCAGCAGCCCCGGGACAGGGGGCGGAAACATTCAGTACTTC. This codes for CASSPGTGGGNIQYF.

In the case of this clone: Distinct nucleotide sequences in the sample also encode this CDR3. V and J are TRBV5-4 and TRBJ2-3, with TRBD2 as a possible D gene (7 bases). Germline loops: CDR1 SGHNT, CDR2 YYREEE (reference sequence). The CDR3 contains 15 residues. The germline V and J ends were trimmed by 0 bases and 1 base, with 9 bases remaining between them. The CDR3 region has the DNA TGTGCCAGCAGCTTGGCCGGGGGGCGCACAGATACGCAGTATTTT. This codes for CASSLAGGRTDTQYF.

CDR3 protein: CAISELEAYNEQFF. CDR3 in DNA: TGTGCCATCAGTGAGTTGGAAGCGTACAATGAGCAGTTCTTC. The V gene is TRBV10-3, the J gene TRBJ2-1; D remains unclear. Trimming left V 1 base short and J 4 bases short, with 8 bases between. The V gene's germline CDR1 is ENHRY and CDR2 SYGVKD. The CDR3 has 14 amino acids.

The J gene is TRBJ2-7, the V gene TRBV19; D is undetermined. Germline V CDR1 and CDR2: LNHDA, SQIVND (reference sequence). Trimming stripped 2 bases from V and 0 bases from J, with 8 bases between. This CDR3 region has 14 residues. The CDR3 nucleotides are TGTGCCAGTAGTATACAGCTAGTCTCCTACGAGCAGTACTTC. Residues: CASSIQLVSYEQYF.